This T cell receptor beta chain emerged from a study of vaccination and CD4 T cells after COVID-19. Overall study findings and caveats: Reactive clonotype counts went from median approximately 21 after infection to roughly 40 after vaccination, nonsignificantly.

As concerns this clonotype: What it recognizes is unknown.

Cultured CD4+ T-cell DNA underwent Oncomine TCR Beta short-read sequencing. From the PCR reads, TCRdb called clonotypes with MiXCR, one entry per CDR3 protein. The sample has around 20,000 distinct CDR3 sequences, approximately 48% seen once. Sample treatment: roughly ten-day PBMC culture with coronavirus spike peptide pools or control peptides (ViraFEST assay). The ViraFEST method relied on peptide pools to expand antigen-specific T cells, followed by TCR sequencing. The V and J ends lost 5 bases and 4 bases respectively, with 14 bases between them. The germline CDR1 and CDR2 sequences are SEHNR and FQNEAQ (reference sequence). The CDR3 totals 15 residues.

The clonotype comes from a human donor with COVID-19. The chain is built from TRBV7-9 and TRBJ2-2, with D tentatively TRBD2 (6 bases). Sequences were obtained from cultured CD4+ T cells from blood. For the CDR3, the DNA is TGTGCCAGCAGCCGCGGGACTCTCGGCACCGGGGAGCTGTTTTTT. Its protein product is CASSRGTLGTGELFF.